This T cell receptor (beta chain) was sequenced for a study of blood T cell repertoires in COVID-19. Background on the study: From the United States, Italy and Spain came samples of acute and convalescent COVID-19. In each case, the material was cDNA or gDNA derived from T cells, B-cell-depleted T cells, or PBMCs.

As originally analysed: Scientists estimated how many nucleated cells there were by amplifying reference gene primers. Sequencing was performed with immunoSEQ multiplex PCR; in TCRdb, only in-frame clones are kept and a portion is missing. The V and J calls and clone size come from that table; D and trimming were worked out from the DNA. The sample includes 65,000 or so clones, 75% to 80% of them seen just once. V was clipped by 6 bases and J by 5 bases, with 16 bases between them. Germline CDR1 reads MNHEY; CDR2 reads SVGAGI. The CDR3 spans 14 residues. The sample taken for sequencing was peripheral blood. The chain carries TRBV6-5 and TRBJ1-2; D ambiguous. This TCR derives from a human donor in a cohort sampled during active COVID-19. The CDR3 region has the DNA TGTGCCAGCAGCGCGTCCGTCGGTACTTATGGCTACACCTTC. Amino acid sequence: CASSASVGTYGYTF.